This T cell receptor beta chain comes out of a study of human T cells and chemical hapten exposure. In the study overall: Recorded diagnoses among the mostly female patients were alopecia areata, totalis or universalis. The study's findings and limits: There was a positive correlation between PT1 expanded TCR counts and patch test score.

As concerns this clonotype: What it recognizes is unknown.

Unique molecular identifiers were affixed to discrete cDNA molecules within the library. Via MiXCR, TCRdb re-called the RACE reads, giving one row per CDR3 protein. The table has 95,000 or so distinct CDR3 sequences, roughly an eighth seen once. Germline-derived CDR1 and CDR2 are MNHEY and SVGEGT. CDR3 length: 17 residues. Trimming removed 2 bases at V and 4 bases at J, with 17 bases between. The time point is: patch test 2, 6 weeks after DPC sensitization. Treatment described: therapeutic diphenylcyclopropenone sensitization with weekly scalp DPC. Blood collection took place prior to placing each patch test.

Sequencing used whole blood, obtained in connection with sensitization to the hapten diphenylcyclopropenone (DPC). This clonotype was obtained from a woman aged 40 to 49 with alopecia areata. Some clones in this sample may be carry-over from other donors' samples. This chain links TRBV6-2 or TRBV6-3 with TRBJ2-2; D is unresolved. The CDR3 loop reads CASSYLLLLQRTGELFF. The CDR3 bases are TGTGCCAGCAGTTACCTTTTACTACTGCAACGCACCGGGGAGCTGTTTTTT.